What follows describes a single T cell receptor beta chain. The antigen is undetermined. These data come from a study of cytomegalovirus exposure and HLA in healthy donors. Study overall: Just over 80% of 398 genotyped donors fell in the Caucasian-associated ancestry cluster.

Findings of the study overall: Using the classifier, cytomegalovirus status was reportedly diagnosed with high specificity and sensitivity. Within the data, a cluster of highly shared sequence variants was likely a sequencing artifact.

The length of the CDR3 is 15 residues. The V gene end was trimmed by 4 bases and the J gene end by 7 bases; junction bases not matched to a gene: 9. Germline CDR1 and CDR2: SGHDT and YYEEEE. Primers included in the PCR were 60 Vbeta and 13 Jbeta primers. Sequencing used immunoSEQ multiplex PCR; TCRdb keeps in-frame clones, though not all of them. The profile covers fewer than 250,000 clones, with over 80% appearing a single time and 1% to 1.5% taken by the ten largest. This TCR came from a man aged 25 to 40 in good health and CMV-seronegative. The specimen was PBMCs. The chain combines TRBV5-6 with TRBJ1-2, with 11 bases fitting TRBD1. CDR3 nucleotide sequence: TGTGCCAGCAGCAGGCCGGGACAGGGGGATATTGGCTACACCTTC. Protein product: CASSRPGQGDIGYTF.